This TCR beta chain was sequenced during a study of persistence of HIV-infected CD4 T cells. Trimming left V 3 bases short and J 1 base short, with 9 bases between. Germline lookup yields CDR1 LNHDA and CDR2 SQIVND (reference sequence). CDR3 length: 14 residues. Sequencing used immunoSEQ version 4 in survey mode. Clones were read by immunoSEQ multiplex PCR, and TCRdb kept only the in-frame ones, dropping some. The repertoire includes 44,000 or so clones, about nine tenths of them detected once, and around 1.8% sits in the top ten. Remarks on this clone: The target antigen is unknown.

This nonspecific control used anti-CD3/anti-CD28 bead stimulation of CD4+ T cells. Responding CD4+ T cells were sorted by upregulation of both CD40 ligand and CD69. These HIV-1-infected adults initiated suppressive ART in chronic infection. CD4+ T cell counts exceeded 400 cells/uL; CMV serology was positive. This receptor was obtained from an adult man with HIV who was CMV-seropositive. The chain is built from TRBV19 and TRBJ1-2, with D hard to call. The sequenced sample was CD4+ T cells sorted from PBMCs after roughly 18-hour stimulation, obtained from a patient who received antiretroviral therapy. The CDR3, as DNA: TGTGCCAGTAGTATCGACGGTCGTAACTATGGCTACACCTTC. Amino acids: CASSIDGRNYGYTF.